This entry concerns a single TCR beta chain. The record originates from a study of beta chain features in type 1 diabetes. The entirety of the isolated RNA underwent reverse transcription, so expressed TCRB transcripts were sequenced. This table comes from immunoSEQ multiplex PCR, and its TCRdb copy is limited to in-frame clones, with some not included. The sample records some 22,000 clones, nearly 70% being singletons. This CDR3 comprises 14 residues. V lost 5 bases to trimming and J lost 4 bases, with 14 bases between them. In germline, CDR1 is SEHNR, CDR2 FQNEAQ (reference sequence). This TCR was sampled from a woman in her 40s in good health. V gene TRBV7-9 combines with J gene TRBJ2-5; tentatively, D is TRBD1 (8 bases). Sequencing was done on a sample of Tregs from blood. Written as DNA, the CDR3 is TGTGCCAGCAGCATGGACAGGGAGGGAGAGACCCAGTACTTC. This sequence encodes CASSMDREGETQYF.